A selection of T cell receptor beta chains follows, all from one sample in a study of prognosis after radiotherapy for stage I lung cancer. MiXCR, applied by TCRdb to the multiplex PCR reads, yields one record per CDR3 protein. The table includes around 26,000 distinct CDR3 sequences, around 46% detected once. The sample was PBMCs, taken before or after stereotactic body radiation therapy (not recorded which). These receptors were obtained from a donor of 50 years or more with non-small cell lung cancer. CDR3s include the opening cysteine and the closing phenylalanine or tryptophan. D genes are given only for firm matches. Size is omitted from some rows. Given values are once, few, many or a class for expanded clones.

TRBV12-3/TRBV12-4	medium-sized	TRBJ1-1	.	CASSYRVIMNTEAFF	TGTGCCAGCAGTTACAGGGTGATAATGAACACTGAAGCTTTCTTT
TRBV11-3	.	TRBJ2-2	.	CASSLTPGELFF	TGTGCCAGCAGCTTAACGCCAGGGGAGCTGTTTTTT
TRBV9	many	TRBJ2-2	.	CASSLGEYTGELFF	TGTGCCAGCAGCCTAGGGGAGTACACCGGGGAGCTGTTTTTT
TRBV27	many	TRBJ1-4	.	CASSLWAAGHETNEKLFF	TGTGCCAGCAGTTTATGGGCTGCAGGGCATGAGACTAATGAAAAACTGTTTTTT
TRBV7-2	many	TRBJ2-5	.	CASSLAQQTQYF	TGTGCCAGCAGCTTAGCTCAGCAGACCCAGTACTTC
TRBV20-1	once	TRBJ2-3	TRBD2	CSASLAGGRGDTQYF	TGCAGTGCTAGTCTAGCGGGAGGTCGGGGAGATACGCAGTATTTT
TRBV6-1	medium-sized	TRBJ1-2	.	CASSEMAGRIYGYTF	TGTGCCAGCAGTGAGATGGCGGGACGGATCTATGGCTACACCTTC
TRBV4-1	many	TRBJ1-4	.	CASSQDGGIATNEKLFF	TGCGCCAGCAGCCAAGATGGCGGGATCGCAACTAATGAAAAACTGTTTTTT
TRBV20-1	many	TRBJ1-2	.	CSATETWWGNYGYTF	TGCAGTGCTACCGAGACCTGGTGGGGGAACTATGGCTACACCTTC
TRBV5-1	.	TRBJ2-3	TRBD2	CASSLARSGGTDTQYF	TGCGCCAGCAGCTTGGCACGGAGCGGGGGCACAGATACGCAGTATTTT
TRBV12-3/TRBV12-4	.	TRBJ2-7	.	CASSSLPTVYEQYF	TGTGCCAGCAGTTCACTCCCGACAGTTTACGAGCAGTACTTC
TRBV7-2	.	TRBJ2-5	.	CASSPSEGEETQYF	TGTGCCAGCAGCCCTAGCGAGGGAGAGGAGACCCAGTACTTC
TRBV5-1	once	TRBJ1-2	TRBD1	CASSTTGAEVYYGYTF	TGCGCCAGCAGCACGACAGGGGCAGAGGTTTACTATGGCTACACCTTC
TRBV7-8	many	TRBJ2-7	TRBD2	CASSTGLAGFEQYF	TGTGCCAGCAGCACGGGACTAGCGGGGTTCGAGCAGTACTTC
TRBV10-3	.	TRBJ2-2	TRBD2	CAIKRGLAGGSAYTGDLFF	TGTGCCATCAAGCGGGGACTAGCGGGGGGGTCTGCGTACACCGGGGATCTGTTTTTT
TRBV7-2	many	TRBJ1-5	.	CASSLRFGNQPQHF	TGTGCCAGCAGCTTACGGTTCGGCAATCAGCCCCAGCATTTT
TRBV5-1	many	TRBJ2-7	.	CASSFEQMWNEQYF	TGCGCCAGCAGCTTTGAACAAATGTGGAACGAGCAGTACTTC
TRBV7-2	.	TRBJ2-7	.	CASSSEYEQYF	TGTGCCAGCAGCTCAGAGTACGAGCAGTACTTC
TRBV19	many	TRBJ1-4	.	CASKTFGPSPEKLFF	TGTGCCAGTAAAACCTTTGGGCCTTCGCCGGAAAAACTGTTTTTT
TRBV6-1	.	TRBJ2-3	.	CASSEELGVRPSTDKQYF	TGTGCCAGCAGTGAAGAGCTCGGCGTTCGTCCTAGCACAGATAAGCAGTATTTT
TRBV15	medium-sized	TRBJ1-2	TRBD1	CATSTQGKKGGYTF	TGTGCCACCAGCACACAGGGGAAGAAGGGTGGCTACACCTTC
TRBV28	medium-sized	TRBJ2-7	TRBD1	CASSLPGQSYEQYF	TGTGCCAGCAGCCTACCGGGACAGAGCTACGAGCAGTACTTC
TRBV3-1	many	TRBJ1-1	.	CASSQAVDGAFF	TGTGCCAGCAGCCAAGCGGTGGACGGAGCTTTCTTT
TRBV5-1	many	TRBJ1-6	.	CASSLTGKADSPLHF	TGCGCCAGCAGCTTAACAGGGAAGGCGGATTCACCCCTCCACTTT
TRBV5-4	many	TRBJ2-7	.	CASRRDPTYEQYF	TGTGCCAGCAGACGGGACCCGACCTACGAGCAGTACTTC
TRBV20-1	.	TRBJ1-1	.	CSARDQRGSEAFF	TGCAGTGCTAGAGATCAACGGGGTTCTGAAGCTTTCTTT
TRBV19	many	TRBJ2-7	.	CASSPLGKSYEQYF	TGTGCCAGTAGCCCCCTAGGGAAGTCCTACGAGCAGTACTTC
TRBV7-6	many	TRBJ2-3	.	CASSLDGSLTDTQYF	TGTGCCAGCAGCTTAGATGGGTCCCTCACAGATACGCAGTATTTT
TRBV12-5	many	TRBJ1-1	.	CASGLKGAGTEAFF	TGTGCTAGTGGTCTTAAAGGGGCGGGCACTGAAGCTTTCTTT
TRBV28	.	TRBJ2-3	.	CASRKTPSAGITDTQYF	TGTGCCAGCAGAAAAACGCCCTCTGCGGGGATCACAGATACGCAGTATTTT
TRBV5-1	many	TRBJ1-6	.	CASSPGGNSPLHF	TGCGCCAGCAGCCCCGGTGGAAATTCACCCCTCCACTTT